What follows are 2 T cell receptor beta chains derived from one specimen sequenced in a study of a mutant IDH1 vaccine in newly diagnosed glioma. Described time point: week 47, end of study. Doses consisted of 300 ug of mutant IDH1 20-mer peptide each, paired with topical imiquimod. Generated by immunoSEQ multiplex PCR, the TCRdb table keeps only in-frame clones and is missing some. The repertoire has about 56,000 clones, 83% of them found once; the top ten carry 3.2%. The antigens for these receptors are not known. This specimen was PBMCs, taken from a glioma patient whose treatment included an IDH1 peptide vaccine. The source of these receptors is a woman between 50 and 59 years old with glioma.

The genes are TRBV4-1 and TRBJ1-5; tentative D call: TRBD1 (5 bases). The CDR3 is 17 residues long. CDR1 is MGHRA and CDR2 is YSYEKL in the germline V gene. The V and J ends lost 1 base and 5 bases respectively, with 18 bases between them. In nucleotides, the CDR3 is TGCGCCAGCAGCCAAGCGACCACGACAGTTGGAGATCAGCCCCAGCATTTT. Protein product: CASSQATTTVGDQPQHF.

CDR3 DNA: TGTGCCAGTAGTCATTCTGGGACAGGGAGCTCCTACGAGCAGTACTTC. Translated, it gives CASSHSGTGSSYEQYF. The genes are TRBV19 and TRBJ2-7, with 9 bases matching TRBD1. J lost 0 bases, V lost 5 bases, and 8 bases had no gene match. Per germline, CDR1 LNHDA and CDR2 SQIVND (reference sequence). The CDR3 consists of 16 residues.